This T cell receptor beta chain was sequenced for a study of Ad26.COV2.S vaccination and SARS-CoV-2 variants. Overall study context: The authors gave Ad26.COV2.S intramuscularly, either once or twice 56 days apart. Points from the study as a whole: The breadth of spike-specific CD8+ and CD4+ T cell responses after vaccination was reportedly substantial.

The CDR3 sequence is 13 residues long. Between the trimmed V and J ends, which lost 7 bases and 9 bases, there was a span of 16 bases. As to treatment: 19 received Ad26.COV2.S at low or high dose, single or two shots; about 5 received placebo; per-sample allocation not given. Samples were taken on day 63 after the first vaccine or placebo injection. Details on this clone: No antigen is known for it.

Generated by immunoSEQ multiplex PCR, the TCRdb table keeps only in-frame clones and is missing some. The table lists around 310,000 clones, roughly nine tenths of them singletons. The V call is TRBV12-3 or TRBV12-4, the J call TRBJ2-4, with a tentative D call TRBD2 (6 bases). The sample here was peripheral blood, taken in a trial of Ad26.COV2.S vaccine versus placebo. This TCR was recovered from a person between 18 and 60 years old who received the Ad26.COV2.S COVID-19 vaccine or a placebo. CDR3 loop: CASMGRESSIQYF. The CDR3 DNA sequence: TGTGCCAGCATGGGACGGGAGAGCAGCATTCAGTACTTC.